The rows below give T cell receptor beta chains drawn from one sample of a study of patients and donors after allogeneic stem cell transplantation. TCRdb re-analysed the RT-PCR reads in MiXCR, keeping a single row per CDR3 protein. The table lists about a million distinct CDR3 sequences, about 20% of them singletons. The sample was blood, either unsorted or a sorted T cell fraction (not recorded which). These receptor sequences come from a human donor who was either an allogeneic HSCT recipient or a stem cell or donor lymphocyte infusion donor (not recorded which). It is not recorded whose cells these are; they may come from a transplant donor. CDR3s include the opening cysteine and the closing phenylalanine or tryptophan. The D gene is left open where the match is weak. Size is omitted from some rows. Given values are once, few, many or a class for expanded clones.

d_call: -; j_call: TRBJ1-2; v_call: TRBV19; clone_size: few; cdr3_nt: TGTGCCAGTAACACATTGGGATCCTATGGCTACACCTTC; cdr3_aa: CASNTLGSYGYTF
d_call: TRBD1; j_call: TRBJ2-3; v_call: TRBV18; clone_size: few; cdr3_nt: TGTGCCAGCTCACCCCGCTTTGGACAGGGCGAGGCAGATACGCAGTATTTT; cdr3_aa: CASSPRFGQGEADTQYF
d_call: TRBD2; j_call: TRBJ2-5; v_call: TRBV12-3/TRBV12-4; clone_size: -; cdr3_nt: TGTGCCAGCAGTCCGGAGCGGGGGGCCCGCCCGGAGACCCAGTACTTC; cdr3_aa: CASSPERGARPETQYF
d_call: -; j_call: TRBJ2-3; v_call: TRBV15; clone_size: -; cdr3_nt: TGTGCCACCAGCAGAGGGGATAAGTCCGGGAGCACAGATACGCAGTATTTT; cdr3_aa: CATSRGDKSGSTDTQYF
d_call: -; j_call: TRBJ1-4; v_call: TRBV24-1; clone_size: -; cdr3_nt: TGTGCCACCAGTGATGCCTTTGAAAAACTGTTTTTT; cdr3_aa: CATSDAFEKLFF
d_call: -; j_call: TRBJ1-2; v_call: TRBV6-1; clone_size: -; cdr3_nt: TGTGCCAGCGTCTTCGAAGACGGGACGGTCTTACCCGCTAACTATGGCTACACCTTC; cdr3_aa: CASVFEDGTVLPANYGYTF
d_call: TRBD1; j_call: TRBJ1-1; v_call: TRBV5-1; clone_size: -; cdr3_nt: TGCGCCAGCAGCTTACAGGGGGGTTGGAACACTGAAGCTTTCTTT; cdr3_aa: CASSLQGGWNTEAFF
d_call: TRBD1; j_call: TRBJ2-7; v_call: TRBV4-2; clone_size: -; cdr3_nt: TGTGCCAGCAGCCAACTACAGGGGGCTTCCTACGAGCAGTACTTC; cdr3_aa: CASSQLQGASYEQYF
d_call: -; j_call: TRBJ2-1; v_call: TRBV11-2; clone_size: -; cdr3_nt: TGTGCCAGCAGCTTAGCCTACAACGGGCTAGATGAGCAGTTCTTC; cdr3_aa: CASSLAYNGLDEQFF
d_call: TRBD2; j_call: TRBJ2-1; v_call: TRBV5-6; clone_size: few; cdr3_nt: TGTGCCAGCAGCATACTGGGACTAGCGGGAGGGAGCTCCTACAATGAGCAGTTCTTC; cdr3_aa: CASSILGLAGGSSYNEQFF
d_call: TRBD2; j_call: TRBJ2-3; v_call: TRBV2; clone_size: -; cdr3_nt: TGTGCCAGCACCACCGGCCGGGGGGAGTTCCCCACTGGAGATACGCAGTATTTT; cdr3_aa: CASTTGRGEFPTGDTQYF
d_call: TRBD2; j_call: TRBJ2-1; v_call: TRBV20-1; clone_size: -; cdr3_nt: TGCAGTGCTAGAGCCGGGACTAGCGGGAGTTACAATGAGCAGTTCTTC; cdr3_aa: CSARAGTSGSYNEQFF
d_call: TRBD2; j_call: TRBJ2-1; v_call: TRBV24-1; clone_size: few; cdr3_nt: TGTGCCACCAGTGATTCCGGACTAGCCATGAACTACAATGAGCAGTTCTTC; cdr3_aa: CATSDSGLAMNYNEQFF
d_call: -; j_call: TRBJ2-7; v_call: TRBV24-1; clone_size: -; cdr3_nt: TGTGCCACCGGCCTCTGTCCGACTACGACTTACGAGCAGTACTTC; cdr3_aa: CATGLCPTTTYEQYF
d_call: -; j_call: TRBJ1-4; v_call: TRBV18; clone_size: -; cdr3_nt: TGTGCCAGCTCACCACCCCTGGGACAAGAGTTACATGAAAAACTGTTTTTT; cdr3_aa: CASSPPLGQELHEKLFF
d_call: -; j_call: TRBJ2-2; v_call: TRBV5-1; clone_size: many; cdr3_nt: TGCGCCAGCAGCTTGCTAGTGAGTGGTCAAAGGGAGCTGTTTTTT; cdr3_aa: CASSLLVSGQRELFF
d_call: TRBD2; j_call: TRBJ2-5; v_call: TRBV12-3/TRBV12-4; clone_size: -; cdr3_nt: TGTGCCAGCAGCTACCTCAATAGCGGGGCGGCCCAGTACTTC; cdr3_aa: CASSYLNSGAAQYF
d_call: TRBD2; j_call: TRBJ2-1; v_call: TRBV5-1; clone_size: few; cdr3_nt: TGCGCCAGCAGCTTCTGGACTAGCGGGAGAGGGAATGAGCAGTTCTTC; cdr3_aa: CASSFWTSGRGNEQFF
d_call: -; j_call: TRBJ2-7; v_call: TRBV12-3/TRBV12-4; clone_size: -; cdr3_nt: TGTGCCAGCAGTTTAGCGGCAGGGGTAGGCTACGAGCAGTACTTC; cdr3_aa: CASSLAAGVGYEQYF
d_call: -; j_call: TRBJ2-3; v_call: TRBV7-9; clone_size: -; cdr3_nt: TGTGCCACCGACACAGGCACAGATACGCAGTATTTT; cdr3_aa: CATDTGTDTQYF
d_call: -; j_call: TRBJ1-4; v_call: TRBV7-9; clone_size: few; cdr3_nt: TGTGCCAGCAGCTTTGATGGGTGGAAACTGTTTTTT; cdr3_aa: CASSFDGWKLFF
d_call: -; j_call: TRBJ1-2; v_call: TRBV6-1; clone_size: few; cdr3_nt: TGTGCCAGCAGTGAAATTCTCCAGGGATCGGCTAACTATGGCTACACCTTC; cdr3_aa: CASSEILQGSANYGYTF
d_call: -; j_call: TRBJ1-3; v_call: TRBV18; clone_size: -; cdr3_nt: TGTGCCAGCTCACAACAACAGGGACGCTCTGGAAACACCATATATTTT; cdr3_aa: CASSQQQGRSGNTIYF
d_call: TRBD1; j_call: TRBJ1-4; v_call: TRBV10-3; clone_size: many; cdr3_nt: TGTGCCATCAGTTCCGGACAGGCAACTAATGAAAAACTGTTTTTT; cdr3_aa: CAISSGQATNEKLFF
d_call: TRBD2; j_call: TRBJ2-5; v_call: TRBV7-2; clone_size: few; cdr3_nt: TGTGCCAGCAGCGGACTAGCGGGGGGGGTTCAGGAGACCCAGTACTTC; cdr3_aa: CASSGLAGGVQETQYF
d_call: TRBD1; j_call: TRBJ1-2; v_call: TRBV9; clone_size: few; cdr3_nt: TGTGCCAGCAGCGTAGATGGGACAGGGTATGGCTACACCTTC; cdr3_aa: CASSVDGTGYGYTF
d_call: -; j_call: TRBJ1-1; v_call: TRBV12-3/TRBV12-4; clone_size: -; cdr3_nt: TGTGCCAGCAGTTGGGAGCCCGGAAGTGAAGCTTTCTTT; cdr3_aa: CASSWEPGSEAFF
d_call: -; j_call: TRBJ2-6; v_call: TRBV11-2; clone_size: -; cdr3_nt: TGTGCCAGCAGCCCAAGTTCTGGGAGCTCTGGGGCCAACGTCCTGACTTTC; cdr3_aa: CASSPSSGSSGANVLTF
d_call: TRBD1; j_call: TRBJ2-5; v_call: TRBV5-1; clone_size: few; cdr3_nt: TGCGCCAGCAGCCTTCGACAGGGGTCGGGGGAGACCCAGTACTTC; cdr3_aa: CASSLRQGSGETQYF
d_call: -; j_call: TRBJ1-4; v_call: TRBV4-3; clone_size: -; cdr3_nt: TGCGCCAGCAGCCAAAGACGTGAAAAACTGTTTTTT; cdr3_aa: CASSQRREKLFF
d_call: -; j_call: TRBJ1-1; v_call: TRBV20-1; clone_size: few; cdr3_nt: TGCAGTGCTAGTGGGATGCGGGACACTGAAGCTTTCTTT; cdr3_aa: CSASGMRDTEAFF
d_call: -; j_call: TRBJ1-2; v_call: TRBV29-1; clone_size: -; cdr3_nt: TGCAGCGTTGATCAGGGCATCTATGGCTACACCTTC; cdr3_aa: CSVDQGIYGYTF
d_call: -; j_call: TRBJ2-2; v_call: TRBV9; clone_size: few; cdr3_nt: TGTGCCAGCAGCGCGCGAGGGGGGGCCCAGAACACCGGGGAGCTGTTTTTT; cdr3_aa: CASSARGGAQNTGELFF
d_call: TRBD1; j_call: TRBJ2-1; v_call: TRBV4-1; clone_size: few; cdr3_nt: TGCGCCAGCAGCCAAGAACGTGATGGGACAGCCGGAACCTACAATGAGCAGTTCTTC; cdr3_aa: CASSQERDGTAGTYNEQFF
d_call: -; j_call: TRBJ2-1; v_call: TRBV5-1; clone_size: few; cdr3_nt: TGCGCCAGCAGCTTGGGGGACGGAGGATACAATGAGCAGTTCTTC; cdr3_aa: CASSLGDGGYNEQFF
d_call: -; j_call: TRBJ2-1; v_call: TRBV7-8; clone_size: -; cdr3_nt: TGTGCCAGCAGCTTCAAGGGATCCTACAATGAGCAGTTCTTC; cdr3_aa: CASSFKGSYNEQFF
d_call: -; j_call: TRBJ1-1; v_call: TRBV11-2; clone_size: few; cdr3_nt: TGTGCCAGCAGCGCAGGATACAGGGCCACTGAAGCTTTCTTT; cdr3_aa: CASSAGYRATEAFF
d_call: -; j_call: TRBJ2-7; v_call: TRBV12-3/TRBV12-4; clone_size: -; cdr3_nt: TGTGCCAGCAGCCCAGGCCGGGACGGCACCTACGAGCAGTACTTC; cdr3_aa: CASSPGRDGTYEQYF
d_call: -; j_call: TRBJ1-1; v_call: TRBV29-1; clone_size: -; cdr3_nt: TGCAGCGTGGGAGGTTTGGGGGGCGGCACTGAAGCTTTCTTT; cdr3_aa: CSVGGLGGGTEAFF
d_call: -; j_call: TRBJ2-4; v_call: TRBV24-1; clone_size: -; cdr3_nt: TGTGCCACCAGTGATCCGACGGTAGCCAAAAACATTCAGTACTTC; cdr3_aa: CATSDPTVAKNIQYF
d_call: -; j_call: TRBJ1-1; v_call: TRBV27; clone_size: few; cdr3_nt: TGTGCCAGCAACTACGTGAGGGTAACCATGAACACTGAAGCTTTCTTT; cdr3_aa: CASNYVRVTMNTEAFF
d_call: -; j_call: TRBJ2-1; v_call: TRBV6-1; clone_size: -; cdr3_nt: TGTGCCAGCAGGGTAGGAGGAAGCAATGAGCAGTTCTTC; cdr3_aa: CASRVGGSNEQFF
d_call: -; j_call: TRBJ2-7; v_call: TRBV7-8; clone_size: -; cdr3_nt: TGTGCCAGCAGCTACCAATACGAGCAGTACTTC; cdr3_aa: CASSYQYEQYF
d_call: -; j_call: TRBJ1-4; v_call: TRBV5-1; clone_size: -; cdr3_nt: TGCGCCAGCACCTCAGCGGGAGGACCTTCAGGAAAACTGTTTTTT; cdr3_aa: CASTSAGGPSGKLFF
d_call: -; j_call: TRBJ1-2; v_call: TRBV4-1; clone_size: -; cdr3_nt: TGCGCCAGCAGCCAACCGGGAAAGGACTATGGCTACACCTTC; cdr3_aa: CASSQPGKDYGYTF
d_call: -; j_call: TRBJ2-5; v_call: TRBV9; clone_size: once; cdr3_nt: TGTGCCAGCAGCGGATCAGGTTACCAAGAGACCCAGTACTTC; cdr3_aa: CASSGSGYQETQYF
d_call: -; j_call: TRBJ2-5; v_call: TRBV18; clone_size: once; cdr3_nt: TGTGCCAGCTCACCACCCGCGGGTGGGGAGACCCAGTACTTC; cdr3_aa: CASSPPAGGETQYF
d_call: -; j_call: TRBJ2-7; v_call: TRBV5-1; clone_size: few; cdr3_nt: TGCGCCAGCAGTTTAGACAGGCCCAACGAGCAGTACTTC; cdr3_aa: CASSLDRPNEQYF
d_call: -; j_call: TRBJ2-2; v_call: TRBV7-2; clone_size: few; cdr3_nt: TGTGCCAGCAGCTCCCATCACCTCTACGGGGTTCCCGGGGAGCTGTTTTTT; cdr3_aa: CASSSHHLYGVPGELFF
d_call: -; j_call: TRBJ2-1; v_call: TRBV4-1; clone_size: few; cdr3_nt: TGCGCCAGCAGCCCTATAAAAGTCTTGTTGCGAGCCAATGAGCAGTTCTTC; cdr3_aa: CASSPIKVLLRANEQFF
d_call: -; j_call: TRBJ1-5; v_call: TRBV6-1; clone_size: -; cdr3_nt: TGTGCCAGCAGTCCCGCAACGCGTTCCAATCAGCCCCAGCATTTT; cdr3_aa: CASSPATRSNQPQHF
d_call: TRBD1; j_call: TRBJ2-1; v_call: TRBV6-1; clone_size: -; cdr3_nt: TGTGCCAGCAGCCGGACAGGGATCAATGAGCAGTTCTTC; cdr3_aa: CASSRTGINEQFF